Listed below are T cell receptor beta chains from one sample, sequenced in a study of blood T cell repertoires in COVID-19. Assay: immunoSEQ multiplex PCR; the TCRdb copy retains only in-frame clones and omits some. This table has 250,000 to 300,000 clones, approximately 80% appearing once. Sequencing used PBMCs or T cells enriched from blood (not recorded which). The receptor set was obtained from a man aged 40-49 years who had been exposed to COVID-19. Both conserved end residues are part of each CDR3. A D gene is named only where the DNA matches it firmly. A row's size may be missing; if present it is once, few, many or a size class.

clone_size j_call v_call d_call cdr3_nt cdr3_aa
. TRBJ2-1 TRBV19 TRBD2 TGTGCCAGTGAACTAGCGGGAGGACACAATGAGCAGTTCTTC CASELAGGHNEQFF
. TRBJ1-4 TRBV4-1 . TGCGCCAGCAGCCAAGATGGATACAGCGGGAAAGCTTTT CASSQDGYSGKAF
. TRBJ1-5 TRBV18 . TGTGCCAGCTCACCCGCCCAGGGCCAGCCCCAGCATTTT CASSPAQGQPQHF
. TRBJ1-1 TRBV6-1 . TGTGCCAGCAGTCCACCGGGAGGGGTCACTGAAGCTTTCTTT CASSPPGGVTEAFF
. TRBJ2-5 TRBV19 . TGTGCCAGTTCCGATCAGGGTCTGGAGACCCAGTACTTC CASSDQGLETQYF
once TRBJ2-3 TRBV11-2 TRBD1 TGTGCCAGCACCGATCCGCGCCAGGGGGCAGATACGCAGTATTTT CASTDPRQGADTQYF
. TRBJ1-1 TRBV18 . TGTGCCAGCTCACCGGCGAACACTGAAGCTTTCTTT CASSPANTEAFF
. TRBJ2-7 TRBV18 . TGTGCCAGCTCACCGGTTCCTAGGGGGAGAGTACTCTACGAGCAGTACTTC CASSPVPRGRVLYEQYF
. TRBJ2-2 TRBV5-1 TRBD1 TGCGCCAGCAGCTTGGGACAGGGGGCGAACACCGGGGAGCTGTTTTTT CASSLGQGANTGELFF
. TRBJ1-6 TRBV3-1/TRBV3-2 . TGTGCCAGCAGCCCGGCCAGCGGGAATTCACCCCTCCACTTT CASSPASGNSPLHF
. TRBJ2-4 TRBV19 TRBD2 TGTGAGTCCCCGGGACTAGGCGGAAACATTCAGTACTTC CESPGLGGNIQYF
many TRBJ1-1 TRBV3-1/TRBV3-2 . TGTGCCAGCAGCCAAGATGATGGGGGGGCAAGTGCTTTCTTT CASSQDDGGASAFF
. TRBJ1-1 TRBV18 . TGTGCCAGCTCACCCCAGGGATATGATACTGAAGCTTTCTTT CASSPQGYDTEAFF
. TRBJ2-7 TRBV15 TRBD1 TGTGCCACCAGCAGAGTCTTGGGTTTACGGGACAGGTCCTACGAGCAGTACTTC CATSRVLGLRDRSYEQYF
. TRBJ1-3 TRBV10-3 . TGTGCCATCCTTTGGAGCTCTGGAAACACCATATATTTT CAILWSSGNTIYF
. TRBJ1-3 TRBV2 . TGTGCCAGCGGGAGGACGGTCTCTGGAAACACCATATATTTT CASGRTVSGNTIYF
. TRBJ1-2 TRBV6-1 TRBD1 TGTGCCAGCAGTGAAAGTTTCCGGGCCGGGACAGGGCGCGGCTACACCTTC CASSESFRAGTGRGYTF
. TRBJ1-1 TRBV19 . TGTGCCAGTATGACAGGGAACACTGAAGCTTTCTTT CASMTGNTEAFF
. TRBJ2-5 TRBV7-3 . TGTGCCAGCAGCCCACAAATGAGCGGTTGGGGAGAGACCCAGTACTTC CASSPQMSGWGETQYF
few TRBJ2-6 TRBV5-5 TRBD2 TGTGCCAGCAGTCCCCCCCTTGGCGGGAGGTTTAGCGCTGGGGCCAACGTCCTGACTTTC CASSPPLGGRFSAGANVLTF
. TRBJ1-3 TRBV9 . TGTGCCAGCAGCGGATCTCCTAACTCTGGAAACACCATATATTTT CASSGSPNSGNTIYF
. TRBJ1-3 TRBV5-1 TRBD1 TGCGCCAGCAGACCGGGACAGGGGGCTAACACCATATATTTT CASRPGQGANTIYF
. TRBJ1-1 TRBV29-1 . TGCAGCGTGATTAGGGACTTCACATTGAACACTGAAGCTTTCTTT CSVIRDFTLNTEAFF
. TRBJ1-3 TRBV7-8 . TGTGCCAGCAGCCCCCAGTCTGGAAACACCATATATTTT CASSPQSGNTIYF
. TRBJ2-1 TRBV29-1 TRBD2 TGCAGCGCCAGAGGACTAGAGATCTCCCAGTTCTTC CSARGLEISQFF
once TRBJ2-7 TRBV30 TRBD2 TGTGCCTGTATGGGGGGGTTCTCCTACGAGCAGTACTTC CACMGGFSYEQYF
. TRBJ2-2 TRBV5-5 . TGTGCCAGCAGTCCTCCCGGCGGGGCTACCACCGGGGAGCTGTTTTTT CASSPPGGATTGELFF
once TRBJ1-2 TRBV28 TRBD1 TGTGCCAGCATCTGGGGCCGGACAGGGGCTACCTATGGCTACACCTTC CASIWGRTGATYGYTF
. TRBJ2-5 TRBV3-1/TRBV3-2 TRBD2 TGTGCCAGCAGCCGCCGGCAGGGGACTAGCGGGAGATTCGGAGGGGAGACCCAGTACTTC CASSRRQGTSGRFGGETQYF
. TRBJ2-1 TRBV3-1/TRBV3-2 . TGTGCCAGCAGCCGACAGGCGTTCGACAATGAGCAGTTCTTC CASSRQAFDNEQFF
. TRBJ1-5 TRBV4-1 . TGCGCCAGCAGCCAAGATGGCGCAGGGATGCAGCCCCAGCATTTT CASSQDGAGMQPQHF